This T cell receptor (beta chain) was sequenced in a study of graft-versus-host responses after intestinal transplantation. Study at large: Those transplanted obtained multivisceral, liver-intestinal, or isolated intestinal grafts. Recipients across the board were started on anti-thymocyte globulin induction, then kept on tacrolimus and steroids for around 3 years. Study-level findings and limits: Early post-transplant declines in HvG were associated with peak levels of circulating GvH clones.

The germline CDR1 and CDR2 sequences are PRHDT and FYEKMQ (reference sequence). Trimming left V 1 base short and J 6 bases short, with 7 bases between. This CDR3 spans 13 amino acids. Only in-frame clones appear in the TCRdb table, and some are missing; sequencing was by immunoSEQ multiplex PCR. The repertoire holds around 70,000 clones, with about 90% as singletons. Only one count was recorded for this clone. Its matching antigen is unknown. The chain recombines TRBV13 with TRBJ2-1; the D is unclear. This receptor was taken from a human donor who received an intestinal transplant. The sequencing here drew on unstimulated CD8+ T cells sorted from spleen or lymph node cells, taken before intestinal transplant. The CDR3 sequence is CASSLASVNEQFF. The CDR3 region has the DNA TGTGCCAGCAGCTTAGCTTCCGTCAATGAGCAGTTCTTC.